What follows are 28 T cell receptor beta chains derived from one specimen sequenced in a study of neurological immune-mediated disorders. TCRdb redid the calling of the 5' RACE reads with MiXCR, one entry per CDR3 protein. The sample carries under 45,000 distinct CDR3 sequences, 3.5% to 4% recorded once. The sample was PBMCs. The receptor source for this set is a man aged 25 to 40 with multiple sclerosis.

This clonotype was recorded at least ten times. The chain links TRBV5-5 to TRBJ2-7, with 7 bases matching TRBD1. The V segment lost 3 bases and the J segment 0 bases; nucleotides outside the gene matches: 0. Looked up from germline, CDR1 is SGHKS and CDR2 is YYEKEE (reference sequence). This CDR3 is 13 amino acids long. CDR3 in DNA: TGTGCCAGCAGCTGGACAGGCTCCTACGAGCAGTACTTC. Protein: CASSWTGSYEQYF.

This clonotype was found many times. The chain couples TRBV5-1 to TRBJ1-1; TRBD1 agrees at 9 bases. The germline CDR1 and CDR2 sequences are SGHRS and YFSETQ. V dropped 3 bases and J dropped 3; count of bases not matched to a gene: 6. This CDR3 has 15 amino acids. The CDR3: CASSWGDRDDTEAFF. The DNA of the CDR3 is TGCGCCAGCAGCTGGGGGGACAGGGATGACACTGAAGCTTTCTTT.

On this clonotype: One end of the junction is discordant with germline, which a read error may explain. As DNA, the CDR3 is TGCGCCAGCAGCCAGGTGCTTGGACGGGTGGAAAATCAGCCCCAGAATTTT. Translation gives CASSQVLGRVENQPQNF. The chain recombines TRBV4-1 with TRBJ1-5, with D unclear. Germline CDR1 and CDR2: MGHRA and YSYEKL. The CDR3 length is 17 residues.

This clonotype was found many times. CDR3 sequence reads: CASSLEPQPQHF. CDR3 nucleotide sequence: TGTGCCAGCAGCTTAGAACCCCAGCCCCAGCATTTT. J is TRBJ1-5 and V is TRBV7-9; D remains unclear. This CDR3 is built from 12 residues. V shed 1 base and J shed 7 bases, with 5 bases lying between them. Looked up from germline, CDR1 is SEHNR and CDR2 is FQNEAQ (reference sequence).

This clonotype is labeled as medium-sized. The CDR3: CATSDTLDRANEQFF. CDR3 bases: TGTGCCACCAGTGATACTCTGGACAGGGCCAATGAGCAGTTCTTC. The rearrangement links TRBV24-1 to TRBJ2-1; 8 bases map to TRBD1. Germline loops: CDR1 KGHDR, CDR2 SFDVKD. The CDR3 contains 15 residues. The V segment lost 3 bases and the J segment 6 bases; nucleotides outside the gene matches: 6.

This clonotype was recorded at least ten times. DNA of the CDR3: TGCGCCAGCAGCTTTCTCGGGGGTCTGGGCACAGATACGCAGTATTTT. This gives the protein CASSFLGGLGTDTQYF. V is TRBV5-1 and J is TRBJ2-3; perhaps TRBD2 as D (6 bases). CDR1 SGHRS and CDR2 YFSETQ come from the germline V gene. V was trimmed by 2 bases and J by 1 base, leaving 14 bases between them. The CDR3 contains 16 residues.

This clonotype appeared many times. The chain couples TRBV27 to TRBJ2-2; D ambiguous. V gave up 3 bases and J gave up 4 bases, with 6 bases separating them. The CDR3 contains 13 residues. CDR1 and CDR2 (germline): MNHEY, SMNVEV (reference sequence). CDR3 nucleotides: TGTGCCAGCAGTTTCGGGCCCACCGGGGAGCTGTTTTTT. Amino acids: CASSFGPTGELFF.

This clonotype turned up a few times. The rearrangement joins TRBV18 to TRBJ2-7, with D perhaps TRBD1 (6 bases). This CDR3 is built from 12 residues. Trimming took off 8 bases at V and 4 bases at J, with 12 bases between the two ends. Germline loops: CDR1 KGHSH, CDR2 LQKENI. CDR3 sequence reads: CASEDRYYEQYF. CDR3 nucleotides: TGTGCCAGCGAGGACAGATATTACGAGCAGTACTTC.

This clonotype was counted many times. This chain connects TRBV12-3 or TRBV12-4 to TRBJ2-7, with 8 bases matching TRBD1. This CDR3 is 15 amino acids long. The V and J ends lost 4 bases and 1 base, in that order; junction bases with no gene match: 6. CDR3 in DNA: TGTGCCAGCAGTTACGGGACAGGAGCTTCCTACGAGCAGTACTTC. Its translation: CASSYGTGASYEQYF.

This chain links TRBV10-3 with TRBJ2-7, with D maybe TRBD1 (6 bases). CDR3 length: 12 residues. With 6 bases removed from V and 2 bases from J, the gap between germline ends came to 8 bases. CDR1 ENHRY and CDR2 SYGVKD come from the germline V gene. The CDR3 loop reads CAIRDRTYEQYF. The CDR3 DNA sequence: TGTGCCATCAGGGACAGAACCTACGAGCAGTACTTC.

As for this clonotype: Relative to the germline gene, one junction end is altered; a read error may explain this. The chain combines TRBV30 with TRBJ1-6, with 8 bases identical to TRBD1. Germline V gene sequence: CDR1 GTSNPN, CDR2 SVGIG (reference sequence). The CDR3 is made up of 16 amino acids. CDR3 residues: CAWSPAGGEYNSPLNF. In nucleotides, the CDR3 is TGTGCCTGGAGTCCCGCAGGGGGCGAATATAATTCACCCCTCAACTTT. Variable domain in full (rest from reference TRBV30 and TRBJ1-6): SQTIHQWPATLVQPVGSPLSLECTVEGTSNPNLYWYRQAAGRGLQLLFYSVGIGQISSEVPQNLSASRPQDRQFILSSKKLLLSDSGFYLCAWSPAGGEYNSPLNFGNGTRLTVT.

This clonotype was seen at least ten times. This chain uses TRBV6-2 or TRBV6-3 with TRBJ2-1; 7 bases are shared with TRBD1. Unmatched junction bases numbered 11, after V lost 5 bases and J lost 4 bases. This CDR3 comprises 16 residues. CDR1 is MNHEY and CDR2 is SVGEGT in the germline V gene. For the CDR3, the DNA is TGTGCCAGCAGTCAGCCACAGGGGTCCTTTTACAATGAGCAGTTCTTC. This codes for CASSQPQGSFYNEQFF.

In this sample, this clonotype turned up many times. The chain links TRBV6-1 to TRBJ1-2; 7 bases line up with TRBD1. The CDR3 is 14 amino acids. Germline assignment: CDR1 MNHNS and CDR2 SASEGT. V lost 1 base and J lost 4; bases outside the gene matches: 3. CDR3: CASSEGQGFYGYTF. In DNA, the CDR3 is TGTGCCAGCAGTGAAGGACAGGGATTCTATGGCTACACCTTC.

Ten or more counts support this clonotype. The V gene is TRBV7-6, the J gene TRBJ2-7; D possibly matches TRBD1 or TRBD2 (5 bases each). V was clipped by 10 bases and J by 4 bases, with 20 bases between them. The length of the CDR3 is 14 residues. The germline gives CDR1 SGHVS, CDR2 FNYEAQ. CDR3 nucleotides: TGTGCCACCTCAGGGACGGACATGGGTTACGAGCAGTACTTC. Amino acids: CATSGTDMGYEQYF.

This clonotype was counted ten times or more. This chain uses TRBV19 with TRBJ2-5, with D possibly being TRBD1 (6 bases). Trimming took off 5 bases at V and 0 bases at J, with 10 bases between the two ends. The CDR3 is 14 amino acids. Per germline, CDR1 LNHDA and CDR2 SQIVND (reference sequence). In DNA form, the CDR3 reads TGTGCCAGTAGTCCGGACAGTAACCAAGAGACCCAGTACTTC. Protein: CASSPDSNQETQYF. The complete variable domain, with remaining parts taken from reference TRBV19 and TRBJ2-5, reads DGGITQSPKYLFRKEGQNVTLSCEQNLNHDAMYWYRQDPGQGLRLIYYSQIVNDFQKGDIAEGYSVSREKKESFPLTVTSAQKNPTAFYLCASSPDSNQETQYFGPGTRLLVL.

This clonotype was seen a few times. This chain's CDR3 is CASSGTTSSYEQYF. For the CDR3, the DNA is TGTGCCAGCAGCGGGACAACGAGCTCCTACGAGCAGTACTTC. This chain connects TRBV7-9 to TRBJ2-7; D is possibly TRBD1 (6 bases). V was clipped by 5 bases and J by 0 bases, with 11 bases between them. Looked up from germline, CDR1 is SEHNR and CDR2 is FQNEAQ (reference sequence). This CDR3 is built from 14 residues.

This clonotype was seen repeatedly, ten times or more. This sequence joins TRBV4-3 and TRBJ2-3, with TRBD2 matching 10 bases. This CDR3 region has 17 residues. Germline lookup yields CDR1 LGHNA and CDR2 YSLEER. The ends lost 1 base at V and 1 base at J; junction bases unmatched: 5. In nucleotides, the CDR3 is TGCGCCAGCAGCCAAGCCCCCCTAGCGGGGGGCACAGATACGCAGTATTTT. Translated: CASSQAPLAGGTDTQYF.

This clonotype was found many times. In DNA, the CDR3 is TGTGCCAGCAGCAAACGGGCGATCGGCAAGCGGGGGGCCTACGAGCAGTACTTC. It is translated as CASSKRAIGKRGAYEQYF. J is TRBJ2-7 and V is TRBV21-1; TRBD2 is the table's D call, not checked against the DNA. TRBV21-1 is assigned pseudogene status. CDR3 length: 18 residues.

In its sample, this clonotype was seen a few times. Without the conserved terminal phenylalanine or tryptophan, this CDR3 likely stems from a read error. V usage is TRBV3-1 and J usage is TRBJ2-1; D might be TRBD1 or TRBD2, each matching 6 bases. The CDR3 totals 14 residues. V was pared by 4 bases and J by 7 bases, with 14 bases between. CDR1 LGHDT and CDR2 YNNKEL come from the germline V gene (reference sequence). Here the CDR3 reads CASSRTNRENEQFY. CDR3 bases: TGTGCCAGCAGCCGGACTAACAGGGAGAATGAGCAGTTCTAC.

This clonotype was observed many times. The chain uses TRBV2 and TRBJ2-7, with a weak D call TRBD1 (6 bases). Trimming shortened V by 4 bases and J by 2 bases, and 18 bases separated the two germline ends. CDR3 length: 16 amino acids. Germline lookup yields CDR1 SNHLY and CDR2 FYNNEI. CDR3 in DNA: TGTGCCAGCAGTGCGGGTCTTGGACAGAACACCTACGAGCAGTACTTC. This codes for CASSAGLGQNTYEQYF.

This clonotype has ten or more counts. The CDR3 protein is CATSDPAGLCTEAFF. As DNA, the CDR3 is TGTGCCACCAGTGATCCCGCAGGGCTTTGCACTGAAGCTTTCTTT. The chain joins TRBV24-1 to TRBJ1-1; possible D gene TRBD1, 5 bases. The germline V gene encodes CDR1 KGHDR and CDR2 SFDVKD. CDR3 size: 15 residues. V was cut by 3 bases and J by 4 bases, with 14 bases left in between.

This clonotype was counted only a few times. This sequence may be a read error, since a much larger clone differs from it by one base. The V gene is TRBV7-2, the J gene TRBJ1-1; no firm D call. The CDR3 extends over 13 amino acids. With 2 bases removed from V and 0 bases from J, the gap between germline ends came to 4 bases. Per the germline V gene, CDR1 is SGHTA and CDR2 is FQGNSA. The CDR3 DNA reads TGTGCCAGCAGCTTATCAGTGAACACTGAAGCTTTCTTT. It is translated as CASSLSVNTEAFF.

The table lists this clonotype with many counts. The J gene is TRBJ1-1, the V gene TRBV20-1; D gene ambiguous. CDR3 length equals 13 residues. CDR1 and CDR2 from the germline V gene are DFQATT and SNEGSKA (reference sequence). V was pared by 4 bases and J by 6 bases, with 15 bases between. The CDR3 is CSATPEALPEAFF. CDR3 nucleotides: TGCAGTGCTACCCCCGAGGCTTTGCCTGAAGCTTTCTTT.

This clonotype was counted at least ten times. Written as DNA, the CDR3 is TGTGCCAGCAGTGTAGGAGGGTGGAGGACGCAGTATTTT. It specifies CASSVGGWRTQYF. J is TRBJ2-3 and V is TRBV6-1; D is perhaps TRBD2 (6 bases). Germline V lookup: CDR1 MNHNS, CDR2 SASEGT. The CDR3 totals 13 residues. Trimming left V 4 bases short and J 9 bases short, with 14 bases between.

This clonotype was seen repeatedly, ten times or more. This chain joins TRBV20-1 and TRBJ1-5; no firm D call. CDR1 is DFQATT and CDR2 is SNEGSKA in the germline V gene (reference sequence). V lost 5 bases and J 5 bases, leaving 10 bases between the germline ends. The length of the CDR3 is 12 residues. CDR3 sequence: CSASLEDQPQHF. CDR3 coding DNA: TGCAGTGCTTCGTTGGAAGATCAGCCCCAGCATTTT.

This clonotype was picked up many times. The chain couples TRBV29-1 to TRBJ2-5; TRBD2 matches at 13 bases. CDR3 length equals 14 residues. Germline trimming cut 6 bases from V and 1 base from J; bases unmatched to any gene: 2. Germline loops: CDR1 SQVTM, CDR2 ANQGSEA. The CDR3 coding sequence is TGCAGCGTCCGGACTAGCGGGGGCCAAGAGACCCAGTACTTC. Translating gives CSVRTSGGQETQYF.

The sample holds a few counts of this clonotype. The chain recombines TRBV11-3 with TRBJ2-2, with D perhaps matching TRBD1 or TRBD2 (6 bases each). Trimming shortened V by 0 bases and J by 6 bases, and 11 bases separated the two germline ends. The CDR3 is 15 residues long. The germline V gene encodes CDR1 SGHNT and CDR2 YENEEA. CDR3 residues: CASSLDSGAAGELFF. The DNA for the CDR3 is TGTGCCAGCAGCTTAGATTCGGGGGCCGCCGGGGAGCTGTTTTTT.

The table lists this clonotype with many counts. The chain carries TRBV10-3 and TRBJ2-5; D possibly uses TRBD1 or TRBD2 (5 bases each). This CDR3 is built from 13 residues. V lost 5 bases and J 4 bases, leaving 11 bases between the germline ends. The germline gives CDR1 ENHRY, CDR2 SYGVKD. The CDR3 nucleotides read TGTGCCATCAGTACCGAGAGGGGAGAGACCCAGTACTTC. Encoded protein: CAISTERGETQYF.